This entry describes one T cell receptor (beta chain). The data were obtained in a study of blood T cell repertoires in COVID-19. Looking at the study overall: Some COVID-19 samples were acute and others convalescent; all came from the United States, Italy and Spain.

Trimming cost V 5 bases and J 6 bases, with 17 bases left between them. In germline, CDR1 is MNHNY, CDR2 SVGAGI (reference sequence). The CDR3 has 15 residues. Per the study methods: How many nucleated cells were present was estimated from reference gene primer amplification. Sequenced by immunoSEQ multiplex PCR; TCRdb stores in-frame clones only, minus some. That table is the source of V, J and clone size, and D and trimming were worked out from the DNA. The sample shows 90,000 to 100,000 clones, roughly 86% of them seen only once. The clonotype originates from a man between 50 and 59 years old with acute or convalescent COVID-19. Material: peripheral blood. The chain links TRBV6-6 to TRBJ1-5, with no clear D. The CDR3 sequence is CASSPEEGLVQPQHF. For the CDR3, the DNA is TGTGCCAGCAGTCCGGAGGAGGGTTTGGTTCAGCCCCAGCATTTT.